This T cell receptor beta chain was sequenced for a study of shared clonotypes between healthy human individuals. Details on this clone: Other DNA sequences of this sample code for an identical CDR3.

Each subset's genomic DNA was split evenly across several immunoSEQ plates. TCRdb keeps only in-frame clones here, not all; method: immunoSEQ multiplex PCR. This sample has roughly 760,000 clones, with about 74% found just once. The donor cohort consisted entirely of Caucasian adults residing in Nashville, Tennessee. The authors divided CD4+ cells into CD45RA+ naive and CD45RA-negative memory subsets. The V gene's germline CDR1 is MGHDK and CDR2 SYGVNS. CDR3 length: 13 residues. J was trimmed by 2 bases and V by 4 bases; bases with no gene match: 0. This chain links TRBV25-1 with TRBJ2-7; 9 bases are shared with TRBD1. Sequencing input: memory CD4+ T cells sorted from blood. The subset here: CD45RA-negative fraction. The clonotype comes from a woman aged 25 to 45 in good health. This chain's CDR3 is CASSGQGAYEQYF. As DNA, the CDR3 is TGTGCCAGCAGTGGACAGGGGGCCTACGAGCAGTACTTC.